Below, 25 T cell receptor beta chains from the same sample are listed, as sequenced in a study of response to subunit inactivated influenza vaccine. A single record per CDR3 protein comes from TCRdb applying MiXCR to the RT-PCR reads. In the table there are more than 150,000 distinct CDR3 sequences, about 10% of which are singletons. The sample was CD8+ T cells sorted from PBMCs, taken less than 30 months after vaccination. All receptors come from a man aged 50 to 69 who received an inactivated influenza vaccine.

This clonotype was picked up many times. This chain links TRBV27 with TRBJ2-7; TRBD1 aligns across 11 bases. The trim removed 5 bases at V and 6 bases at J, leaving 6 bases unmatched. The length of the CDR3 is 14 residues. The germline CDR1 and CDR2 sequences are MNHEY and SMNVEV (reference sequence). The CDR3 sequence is CASSPGQGGFEQYF. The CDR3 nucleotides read TGTGCCAGCAGTCCGGGACAGGGGGGGTTCGAGCAGTACTTC.

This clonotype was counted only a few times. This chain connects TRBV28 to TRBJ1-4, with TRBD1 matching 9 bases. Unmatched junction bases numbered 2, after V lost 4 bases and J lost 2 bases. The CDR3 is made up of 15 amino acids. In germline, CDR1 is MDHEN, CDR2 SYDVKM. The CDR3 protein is CASSSDRGTNEKLFF. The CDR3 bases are TGTGCCAGCAGTTCCGACAGGGGGACTAATGAAAAACTGTTTTTT.

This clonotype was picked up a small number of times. The CDR3 nucleotides read TGCAGCGTAGAGTCCCTGTGGTTGCGGGAGAGGGGTAATGAGCAGTTCTTC. This gives the protein CSVESLWLRERGNEQFF. The J gene is TRBJ2-1, the V gene TRBV20-1, with 7 bases that match TRBD2. Germline V CDR1 and CDR2: DFQATT, SNEGSKA (reference sequence). CDR3 length equals 17 residues.

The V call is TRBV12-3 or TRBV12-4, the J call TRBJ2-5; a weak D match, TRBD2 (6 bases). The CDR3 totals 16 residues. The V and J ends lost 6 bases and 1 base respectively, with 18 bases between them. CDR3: CASSRPVRGGQETQYF. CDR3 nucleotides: TGTGCCAGCAGCCGGCCGGTGCGGGGTGGCCAAGAGACCCAGTACTTC.

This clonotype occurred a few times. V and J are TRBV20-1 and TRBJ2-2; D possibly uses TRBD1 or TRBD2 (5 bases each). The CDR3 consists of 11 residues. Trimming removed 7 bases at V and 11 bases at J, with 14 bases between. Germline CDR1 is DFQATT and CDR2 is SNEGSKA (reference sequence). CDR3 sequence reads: CSVDRDRELFF. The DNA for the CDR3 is TGCAGTGTCGACCGGGACCGCGAGCTGTTTTTT.

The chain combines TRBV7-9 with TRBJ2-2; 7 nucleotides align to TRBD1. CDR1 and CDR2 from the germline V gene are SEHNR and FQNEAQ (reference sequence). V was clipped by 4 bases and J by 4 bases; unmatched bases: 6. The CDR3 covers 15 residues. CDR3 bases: TGTGCCAGCAGCTCCCGGGACAGCCCCACCGGGGAGCTGTTTTTT. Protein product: CASSSRDSPTGELFF.

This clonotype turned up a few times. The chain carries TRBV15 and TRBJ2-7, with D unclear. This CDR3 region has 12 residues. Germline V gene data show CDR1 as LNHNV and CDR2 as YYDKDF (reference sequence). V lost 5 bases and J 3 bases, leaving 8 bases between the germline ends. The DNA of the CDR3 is TGTGCCACCAGCCACCTGAACTACGAGCAGTACTTC. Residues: CATSHLNYEQYF. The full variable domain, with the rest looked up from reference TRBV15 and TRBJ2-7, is DAMVIQNPRYQVTQFGKPVTLSCSQTLNHNVMYWYQQKSSQAPKLLFHYYDKDFNNEADTPDNFQSRRPNTSFCFLDIRSPGLGDTAMYLCATSHLNYEQYFGPGTRLTVT.

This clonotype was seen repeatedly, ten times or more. The CDR3 nucleotides read TGCGCCAGCGCGTCTAGCGTTATTGTTAATGAGCAGTTCTTC. Its translation is CASASSVIVNEQFF. The V gene is TRBV5-1, the J gene TRBJ2-1, with D tentatively TRBD2 (6 bases). The ends were cut back, 7 bases at V and 7 bases at J, with 18 bases in the middle. The CDR3 contains 14 residues. Looked up from germline, CDR1 is SGHRS and CDR2 is YFSETQ.

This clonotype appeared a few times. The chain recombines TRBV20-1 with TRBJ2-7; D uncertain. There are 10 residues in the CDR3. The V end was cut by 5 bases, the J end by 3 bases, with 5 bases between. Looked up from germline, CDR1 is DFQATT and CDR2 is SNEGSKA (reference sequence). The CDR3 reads CSAGHYEQYF. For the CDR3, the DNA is TGCAGTGCTGGGCACTACGAGCAGTACTTC.

CDR3 in amino acids: CASSHTSGRARETQYF. The CDR3 DNA reads TGTGCCAGCAGCCACACTAGCGGGAGGGCGAGAGAGACCCAGTACTTC. V is TRBV4-2 and J is TRBJ2-5; 13 bases fit TRBD2. CDR1 is LGHNA and CDR2 is YNFKEQ in the germline V gene. The CDR3 sequence is 16 residues long. J was trimmed by 4 bases and V by 3 bases; bases with no gene match: 5.

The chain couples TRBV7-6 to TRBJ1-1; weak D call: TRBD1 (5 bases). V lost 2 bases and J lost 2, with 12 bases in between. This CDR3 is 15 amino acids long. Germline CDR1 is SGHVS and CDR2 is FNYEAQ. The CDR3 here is CASSLNLGANTEAFF. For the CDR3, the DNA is TGTGCCAGCAGCTTAAATCTCGGGGCTAACACTGAAGCTTTCTTT.

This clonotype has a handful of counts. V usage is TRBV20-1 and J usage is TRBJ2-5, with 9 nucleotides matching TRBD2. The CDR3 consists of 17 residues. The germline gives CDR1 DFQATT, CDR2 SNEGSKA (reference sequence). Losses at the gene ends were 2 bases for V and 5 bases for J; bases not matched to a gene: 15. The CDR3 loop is CSARFLAGKPPGETQYF. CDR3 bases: TGCAGTGCTAGATTTCTAGCGGGAAAGCCACCCGGGGAGACCCAGTACTTC.

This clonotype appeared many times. As DNA, the CDR3 is TGTGCCAGCAGTGAAGGCGCAGATACGCAGTATTTT. As protein: CASSEGADTQYF. V gene TRBV6-1 combines with J gene TRBJ2-3; D unclear. This CDR3 spans 12 amino acids. Germline CDR1 and CDR2: MNHNS and SASEGT. Trimming shortened V by 1 base and J by 4 bases, and 3 bases separated the two germline ends.

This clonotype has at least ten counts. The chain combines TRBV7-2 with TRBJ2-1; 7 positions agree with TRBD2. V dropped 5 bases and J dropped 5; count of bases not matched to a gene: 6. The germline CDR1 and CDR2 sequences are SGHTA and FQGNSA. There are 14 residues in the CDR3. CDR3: CASSPWGGHNEQFF. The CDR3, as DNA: TGTGCCAGCAGCCCGTGGGGGGGTCACAATGAGCAGTTCTTC. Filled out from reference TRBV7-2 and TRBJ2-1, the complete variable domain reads GAGVSQSPSNKVTEKGKDVELRCDPISGHTALYWYRQSLGQGLEFLIYFQGNSAPDKSGLPSDRFSAERTGGSVSTLTIQRTQQEDSAVYLCASSPWGGHNEQFFGPGTRLTVL.

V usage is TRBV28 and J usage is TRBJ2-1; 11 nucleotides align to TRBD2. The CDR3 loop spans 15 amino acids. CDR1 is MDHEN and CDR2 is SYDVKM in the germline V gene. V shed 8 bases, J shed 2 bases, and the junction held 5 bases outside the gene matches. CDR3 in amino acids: CASSGLADTYNEQFF. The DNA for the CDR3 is TGTGCCAGCTCGGGACTAGCGGATACCTACAATGAGCAGTTCTTC.

This chain's CDR3 is CASSLVGQDQETQYF. As DNA, the CDR3 is TGTGCCAGCAGCTTAGTAGGGCAGGACCAAGAGACCCAGTACTTC. V usage is TRBV7-9 and J usage is TRBJ2-5; D gene unclear. The CDR3 is 15 amino acids. The germline V and J ends were trimmed by 1 base and 0 bases, with 9 bases remaining between them. Looked up from germline, CDR1 is SEHNR and CDR2 is FQNEAQ (reference sequence).

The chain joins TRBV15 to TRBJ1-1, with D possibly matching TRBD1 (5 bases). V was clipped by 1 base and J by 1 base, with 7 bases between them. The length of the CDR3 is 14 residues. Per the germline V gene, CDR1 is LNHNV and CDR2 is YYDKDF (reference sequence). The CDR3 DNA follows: TGTGCCACCAGCAGAGGGACATCGAACACTGAAGCTTTCTTT. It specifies CATSRGTSNTEAFF.

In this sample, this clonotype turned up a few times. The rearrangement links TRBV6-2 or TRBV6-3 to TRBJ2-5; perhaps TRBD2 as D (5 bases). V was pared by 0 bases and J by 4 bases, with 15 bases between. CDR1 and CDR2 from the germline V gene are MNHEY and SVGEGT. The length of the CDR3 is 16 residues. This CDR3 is CASSYSWGAVGETQYF. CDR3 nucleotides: TGTGCCAGCAGTTACTCGTGGGGAGCGGTGGGAGAGACCCAGTACTTC.

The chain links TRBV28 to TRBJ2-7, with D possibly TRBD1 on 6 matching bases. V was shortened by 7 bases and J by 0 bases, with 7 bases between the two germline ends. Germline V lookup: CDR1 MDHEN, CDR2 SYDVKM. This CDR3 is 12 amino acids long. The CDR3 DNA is TGTGCCAGCACGGACAGCTCCTACGAGCAGTACTTC. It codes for CASTDSSYEQYF.

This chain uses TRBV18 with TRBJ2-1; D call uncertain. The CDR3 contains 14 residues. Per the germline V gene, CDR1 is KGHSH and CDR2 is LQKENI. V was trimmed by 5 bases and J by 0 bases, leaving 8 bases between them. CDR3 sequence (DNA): TGTGCCAGCTCAACTAAAAGCTCCTACAATGAGCAGTTCTTC. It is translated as CASSTKSSYNEQFF.

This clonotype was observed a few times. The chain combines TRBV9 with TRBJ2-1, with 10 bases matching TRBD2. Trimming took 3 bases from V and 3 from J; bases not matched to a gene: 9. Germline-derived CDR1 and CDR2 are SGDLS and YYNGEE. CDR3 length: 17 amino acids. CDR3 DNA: TGTGCCAGCAGCGAACCCCTTAGCGGGAGGAACTACAATGAGCAGTTCTTC. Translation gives CASSEPLSGRNYNEQFF. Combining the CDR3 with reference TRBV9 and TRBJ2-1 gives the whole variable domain DSGVTQTPKHLITATGQRVTLRCSPRSGDLSVYWYQQSLDQGLQFLIQYYNGEERAKGNILERFSAQQFPDLHSELNLSSLELGDSALYFCASSEPLSGRNYNEQFFGPGTRLTVL.

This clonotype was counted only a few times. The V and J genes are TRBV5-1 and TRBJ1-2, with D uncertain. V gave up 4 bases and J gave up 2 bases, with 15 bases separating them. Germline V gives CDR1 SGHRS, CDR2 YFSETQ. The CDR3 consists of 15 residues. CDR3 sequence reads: CASSIYTGKNYGYTF. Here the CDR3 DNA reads TGCGCCAGCAGCATATACACGGGGAAAAACTATGGCTACACCTTC.

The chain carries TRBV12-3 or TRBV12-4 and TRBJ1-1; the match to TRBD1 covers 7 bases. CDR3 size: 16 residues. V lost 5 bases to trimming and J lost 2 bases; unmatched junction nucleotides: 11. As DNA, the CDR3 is TGTGCCAGCAGTGAGGGCCCGACAGGGAATAACACTGAAGCTTTCTTT. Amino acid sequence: CASSEGPTGNNTEAFF.

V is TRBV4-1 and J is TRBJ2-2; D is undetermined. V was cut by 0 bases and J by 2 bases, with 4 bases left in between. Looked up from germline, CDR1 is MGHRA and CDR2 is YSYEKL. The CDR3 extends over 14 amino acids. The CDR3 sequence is CASSQELNTGELFF. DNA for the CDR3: TGCGCCAGCAGCCAAGAACTTAACACCGGGGAGCTGTTTTTT.

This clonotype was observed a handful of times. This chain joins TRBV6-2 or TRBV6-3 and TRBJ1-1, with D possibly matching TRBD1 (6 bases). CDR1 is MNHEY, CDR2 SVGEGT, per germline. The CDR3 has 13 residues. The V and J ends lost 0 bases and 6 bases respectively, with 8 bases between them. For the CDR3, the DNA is TGTGCCAGCAGTTACTCGGGGGGCTCTGAAGCTTTCTTT. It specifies CASSYSGGSEAFF.